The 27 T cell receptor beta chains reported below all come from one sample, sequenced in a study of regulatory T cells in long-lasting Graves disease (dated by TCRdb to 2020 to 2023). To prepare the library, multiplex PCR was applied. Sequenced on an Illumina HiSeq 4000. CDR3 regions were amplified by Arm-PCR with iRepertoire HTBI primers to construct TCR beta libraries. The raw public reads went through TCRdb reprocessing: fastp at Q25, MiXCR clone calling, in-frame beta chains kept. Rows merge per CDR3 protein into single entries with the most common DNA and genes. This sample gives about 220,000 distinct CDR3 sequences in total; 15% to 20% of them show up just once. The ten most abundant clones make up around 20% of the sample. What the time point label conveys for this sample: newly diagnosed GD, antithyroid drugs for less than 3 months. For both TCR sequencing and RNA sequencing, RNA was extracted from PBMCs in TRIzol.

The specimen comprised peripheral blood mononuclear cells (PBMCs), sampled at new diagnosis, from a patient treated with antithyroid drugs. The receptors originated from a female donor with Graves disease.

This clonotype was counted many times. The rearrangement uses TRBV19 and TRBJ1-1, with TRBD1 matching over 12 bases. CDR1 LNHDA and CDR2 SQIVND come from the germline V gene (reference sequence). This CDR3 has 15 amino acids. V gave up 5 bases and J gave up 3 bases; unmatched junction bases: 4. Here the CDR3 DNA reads TGTGCCAGTAGTGGGGGACAGGGGGCTGACACTGAAGCTTTCTTT. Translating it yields CASSGGQGADTEAFF.

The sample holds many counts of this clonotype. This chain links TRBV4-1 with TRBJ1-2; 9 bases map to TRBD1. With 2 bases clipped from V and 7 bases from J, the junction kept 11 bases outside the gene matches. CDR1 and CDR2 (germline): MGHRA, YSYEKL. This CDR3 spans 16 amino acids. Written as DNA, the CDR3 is TGCGCCAGCAGCCAAACAAGAAAACAGGGGGCGGGTGGCTACACCTTC. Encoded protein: CASSQTRKQGAGGYTF.

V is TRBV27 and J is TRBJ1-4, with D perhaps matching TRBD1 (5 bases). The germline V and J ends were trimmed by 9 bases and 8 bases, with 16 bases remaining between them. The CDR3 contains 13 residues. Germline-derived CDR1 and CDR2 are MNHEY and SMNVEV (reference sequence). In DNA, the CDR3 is TGTGCCAGTCGAATGCCAGGGAACGAAAAACTGTTTTTT. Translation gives CASRMPGNEKLFF.

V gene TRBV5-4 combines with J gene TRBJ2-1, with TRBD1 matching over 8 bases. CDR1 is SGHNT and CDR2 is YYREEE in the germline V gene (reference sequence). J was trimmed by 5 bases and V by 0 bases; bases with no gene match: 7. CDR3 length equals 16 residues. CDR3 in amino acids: CASSLGPQGANNEQFF. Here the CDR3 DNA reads TGTGCCAGCAGCTTGGGCCCCCAGGGGGCCAACAATGAGCAGTTCTTC.

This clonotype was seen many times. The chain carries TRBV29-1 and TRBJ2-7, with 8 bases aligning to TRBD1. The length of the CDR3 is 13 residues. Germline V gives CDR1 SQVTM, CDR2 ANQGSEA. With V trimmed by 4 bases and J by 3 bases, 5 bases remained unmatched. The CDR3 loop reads CSVVGTGGYEQYF. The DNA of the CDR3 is TGCAGCGTTGTGGGGACAGGAGGCTACGAGCAGTACTTC.

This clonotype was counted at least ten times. The chain's CDR3 is CASSRQTPGANVLTF. The DNA for the CDR3 is TGTGCCAGCAGCAGGCAGACCCCTGGGGCCAACGTCCTGACTTTC. J is TRBJ2-6 and V is TRBV7-9; D ambiguous. V dropped 5 bases and J dropped 2 bases, with 10 bases sitting between them. From germline, CDR1 is SEHNR and CDR2 FQNEAQ (reference sequence). The CDR3 contains 15 residues.

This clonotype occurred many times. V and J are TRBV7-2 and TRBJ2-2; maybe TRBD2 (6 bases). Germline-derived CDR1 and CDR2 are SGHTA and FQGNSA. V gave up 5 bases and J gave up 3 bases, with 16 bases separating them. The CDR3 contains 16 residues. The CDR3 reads CASSEEAGIDTGELFF. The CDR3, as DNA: TGTGCCAGCAGCGAAGAAGCGGGTATCGACACCGGGGAGCTGTTTTTT.

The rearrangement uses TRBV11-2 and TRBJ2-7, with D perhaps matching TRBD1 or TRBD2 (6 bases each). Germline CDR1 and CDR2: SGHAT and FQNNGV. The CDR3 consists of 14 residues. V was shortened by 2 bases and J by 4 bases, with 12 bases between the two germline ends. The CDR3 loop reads CASSLRGERYEQYV. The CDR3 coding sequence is TGTGCCAGCAGCTTAAGGGGGGAGAGGTACGAGCAGTACGTC.

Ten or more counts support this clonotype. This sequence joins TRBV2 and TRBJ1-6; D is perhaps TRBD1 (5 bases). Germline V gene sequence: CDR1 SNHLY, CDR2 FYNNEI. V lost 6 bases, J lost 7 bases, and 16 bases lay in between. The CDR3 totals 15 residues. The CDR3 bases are TGTGCCAGCAGACTAACGGAAGGGGTCAATTCACCCCTCCACTTT. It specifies CASRLTEGVNSPLHF.

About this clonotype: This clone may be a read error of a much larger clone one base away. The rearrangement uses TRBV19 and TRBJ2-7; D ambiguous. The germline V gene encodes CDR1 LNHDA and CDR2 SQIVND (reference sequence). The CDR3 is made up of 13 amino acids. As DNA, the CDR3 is TGTGCCAGTAGTTATCGTATAACCTACGAGCGGTACTTC. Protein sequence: CASSYRITYERYF.

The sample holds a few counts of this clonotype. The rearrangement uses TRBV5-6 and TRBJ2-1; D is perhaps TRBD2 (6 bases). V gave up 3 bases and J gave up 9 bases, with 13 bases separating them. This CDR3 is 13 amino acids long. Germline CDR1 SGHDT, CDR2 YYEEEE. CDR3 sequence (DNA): TGTGCCAGCAGCTCCGGGAGCCCGGGTGAGCAGTTCTTC. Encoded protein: CASSSGSPGEQFF.

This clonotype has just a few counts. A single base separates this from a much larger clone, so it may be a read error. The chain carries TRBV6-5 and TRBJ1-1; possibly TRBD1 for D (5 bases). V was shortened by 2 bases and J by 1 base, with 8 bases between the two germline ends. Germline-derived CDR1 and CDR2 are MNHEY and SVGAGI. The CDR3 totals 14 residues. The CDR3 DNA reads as TGTGCCAGCAGTTACCGGGGGGGGAACACTGAAGCTTTCTTT. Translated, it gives CASSYRGGNTEAFF.

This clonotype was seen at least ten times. The CDR3 DNA is TGTGCCAGCAGCACCGGGACTAGCAAGTTCTTC. Translated, it gives CASSTGTSKFF. This chain connects TRBV7-9 to TRBJ2-1; the match to TRBD2 covers 9 bases. CDR3 length: 11 amino acids. Looked up from germline, CDR1 is SEHNR and CDR2 is FQNEAQ (reference sequence). V was clipped by 5 bases and J by 14 bases; unmatched bases: 4. Combining the CDR3 with reference TRBV7-9 and TRBJ2-1 gives the whole variable domain DTGVSQNPRHKITKRGQNVTFRCDPISEHNRLYWYRQTLGQGPEFLTYFQNEAQLEKSRLLSDRFSAERPKGSFSTLEIQRTEQGDSAMYLCASSTGTSKFFGPGTRLTVL.

This chain's CDR3 is CATSESDRGWDSYNEQFF. The CDR3 DNA is TGTGCCACCAGTGAATCAGACAGGGGGTGGGATTCCTACAATGAGCAGTTCTTC. The V and J genes are TRBV24-1 and TRBJ2-1; 9 bases are a match to TRBD1. V dropped 4 bases and J dropped 1; count of bases not matched to a gene: 10. The germline V gene encodes CDR1 KGHDR and CDR2 SFDVKD. The CDR3 totals 18 residues.

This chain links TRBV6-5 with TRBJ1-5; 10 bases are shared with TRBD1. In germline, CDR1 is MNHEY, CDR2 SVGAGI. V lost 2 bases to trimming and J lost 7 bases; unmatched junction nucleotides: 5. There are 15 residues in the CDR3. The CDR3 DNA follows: TGTGCCAGCAGTTACAGACAGGGGGCGGGGCAGCCCCAGCATTTT. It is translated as CASSYRQGAGQPQHF.

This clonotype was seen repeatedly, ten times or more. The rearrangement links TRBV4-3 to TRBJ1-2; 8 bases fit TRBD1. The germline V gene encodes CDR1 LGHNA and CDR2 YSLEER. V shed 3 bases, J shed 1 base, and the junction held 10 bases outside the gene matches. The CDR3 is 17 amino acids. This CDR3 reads CASSHLGTGSFNYGYTF. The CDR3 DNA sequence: TGCGCCAGCAGCCACCTCGGGACAGGATCATTTAACTATGGCTACACCTTC.

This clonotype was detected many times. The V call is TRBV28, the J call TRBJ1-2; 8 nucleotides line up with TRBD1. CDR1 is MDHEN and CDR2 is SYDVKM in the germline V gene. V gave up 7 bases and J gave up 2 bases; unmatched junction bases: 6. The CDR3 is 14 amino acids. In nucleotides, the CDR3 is TGTGCCAGCACCCGGACAGGGACCAACTATGGCTACACCTTC. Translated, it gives CASTRTGTNYGYTF.

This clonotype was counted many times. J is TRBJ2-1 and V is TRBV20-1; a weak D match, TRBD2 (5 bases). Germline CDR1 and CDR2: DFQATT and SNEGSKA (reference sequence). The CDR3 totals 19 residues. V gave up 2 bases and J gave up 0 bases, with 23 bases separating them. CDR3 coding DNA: TGCAGTGCTAGAATCCCCGTCCCATCGGTTAGCGTCTCCTACAATGAGCAGTTCTTC. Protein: CSARIPVPSVSVSYNEQFF.

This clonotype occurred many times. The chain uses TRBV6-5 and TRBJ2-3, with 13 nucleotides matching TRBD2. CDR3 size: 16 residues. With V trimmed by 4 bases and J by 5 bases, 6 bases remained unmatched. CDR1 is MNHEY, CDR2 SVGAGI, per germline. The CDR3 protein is CASSLLAGGPKDTQYF. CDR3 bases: TGTGCCAGCAGTTTACTAGCGGGAGGGCCTAAAGATACGCAGTATTTT.

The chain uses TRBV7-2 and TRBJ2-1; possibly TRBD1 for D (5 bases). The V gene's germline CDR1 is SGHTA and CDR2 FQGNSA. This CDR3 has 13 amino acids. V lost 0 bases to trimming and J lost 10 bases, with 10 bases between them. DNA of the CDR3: TGTGCCAGCAGCTTAGCTGGGGCTTACGAGCAGTTCTTC. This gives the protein CASSLAGAYEQFF.

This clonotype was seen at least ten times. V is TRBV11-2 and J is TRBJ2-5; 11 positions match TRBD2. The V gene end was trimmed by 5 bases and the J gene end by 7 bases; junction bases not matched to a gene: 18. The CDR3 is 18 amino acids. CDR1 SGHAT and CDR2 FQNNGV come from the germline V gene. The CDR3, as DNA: TGTGCCAGCAGCCAGCTAATCCCGGGACTAGCGGAGGAGGGGACCCAGTACTTC. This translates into CASSQLIPGLAEEGTQYF.

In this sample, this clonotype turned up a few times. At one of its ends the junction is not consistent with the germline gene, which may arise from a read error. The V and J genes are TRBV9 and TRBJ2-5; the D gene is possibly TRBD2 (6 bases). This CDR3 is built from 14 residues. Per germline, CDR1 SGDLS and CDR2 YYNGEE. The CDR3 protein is CVSSGRDFQETQYF. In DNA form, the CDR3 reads TGTGTCAGCAGCGGTAGGGACTTCCAAGAGACCCAGTACTTC.

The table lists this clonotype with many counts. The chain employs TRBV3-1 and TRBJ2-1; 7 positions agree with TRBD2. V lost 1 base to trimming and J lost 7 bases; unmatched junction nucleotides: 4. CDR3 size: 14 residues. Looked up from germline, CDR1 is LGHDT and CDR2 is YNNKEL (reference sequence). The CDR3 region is CASSQGLAGNEQFF. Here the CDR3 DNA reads TGTGCCAGCAGCCAAGGTTTAGCGGGTAATGAGCAGTTCTTC.

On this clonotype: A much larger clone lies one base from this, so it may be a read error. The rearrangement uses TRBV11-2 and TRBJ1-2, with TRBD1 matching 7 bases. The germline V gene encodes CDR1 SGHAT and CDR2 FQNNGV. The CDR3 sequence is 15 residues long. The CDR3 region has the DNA TGTGCCAGCAGCACCACGGGACAGATTAACTATAGCTACACCTTC. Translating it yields CASSTTGQINYSYTF.

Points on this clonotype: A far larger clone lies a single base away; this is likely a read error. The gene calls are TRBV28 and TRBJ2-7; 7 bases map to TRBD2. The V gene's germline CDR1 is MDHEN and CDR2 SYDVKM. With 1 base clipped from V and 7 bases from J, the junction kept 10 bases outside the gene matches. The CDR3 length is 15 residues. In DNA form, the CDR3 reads TGTGCCAGCAGTTTATCGGACGGGGGGAAAAATGAGCAGTACTTC. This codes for CASSLSDGGKNEQYF. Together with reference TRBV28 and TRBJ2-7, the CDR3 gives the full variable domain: DVKVTQSSRYLVKRTGEKVFLECVQDMDHENMFWYRQDPGLGLRLIYFSYDVKMKEKGDIPEGYSVSREKKERFSLILESASTNQTSMYLCASSLSDGGKNEQYFGPGTRLTVT.

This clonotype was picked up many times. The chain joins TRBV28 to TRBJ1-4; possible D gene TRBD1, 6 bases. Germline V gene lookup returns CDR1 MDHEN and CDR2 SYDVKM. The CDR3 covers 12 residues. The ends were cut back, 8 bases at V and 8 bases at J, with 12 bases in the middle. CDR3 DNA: TGTGCCAGCCTACAGGGTCGGGAAAAACTGTTTTTT. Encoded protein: CASLQGREKLFF.

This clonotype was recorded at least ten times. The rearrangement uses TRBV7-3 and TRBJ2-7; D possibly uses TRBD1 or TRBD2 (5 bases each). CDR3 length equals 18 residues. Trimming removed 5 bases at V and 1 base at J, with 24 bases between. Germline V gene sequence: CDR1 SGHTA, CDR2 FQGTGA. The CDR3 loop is CASSMTQGTRVHSYEQYF. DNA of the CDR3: TGTGCCAGCAGCATGACTCAGGGTACGAGGGTCCATTCCTACGAGCAGTACTTC.